In its sample, the clone carrying this T cell receptor beta chain was seen once. These data originate in a study of CD8 T cells in Susac syndrome. In the study overall: There were Susac syndrome patients who were therapy-naive at blood draw, others on corticosteroids, and others on intravenous immunoglobulin alone.

With random hexamers, 0.5 to 1 ug RNA was reverse transcribed. The method of amplification for TCR beta CDR3 was immunoSEQ multiplex PCR, covering 54 Vbeta and 13 Jbeta. TCRdb analysed the immunoSEQ multiplex PCR reads with MiXCR anew, one entry per CDR3 protein. Among 95,000 to 150,000 distinct CDR3 sequences listed, about 94% were seen once. Blood CD8+ and CD4+ T cells underwent high-throughput TCR beta sequencing. Patients with Susac syndrome met diagnostic criteria defined recently for definite or probable disease. The CDR3 is made up of 12 amino acids. V was pared by 2 bases and J by 8 bases, with 9 bases between. Germline assignment: CDR1 LGHDT and CDR2 YNNKEL (reference sequence).

The chain recombines TRBV3-1 with TRBJ1-1; no firm D call. Sequenced material: CD8+ T cells from PBMCs. The TCR originated in a human donor with Susac syndrome. The CDR3 region has the DNA TGTGCCAGCAGCCAACTTGGCGCCGAAGCTTTCTTT. This encodes CASSQLGAEAFF. The variable domain in full, completed from reference TRBV3-1 and TRBJ1-1, reads DTAVSQTPKYLVTQMGNDKSIKCEQNLGHDTMYWYKQDSKKFLKIMFSYNNKELIINETVPNRFSPKSPDKAHLNLHINSLELGDSAVYFCASSQLGAEAFFGQGTRLTVV.